The 27 T cell receptor beta chains below come from one sample, sequenced in a study of identical twins. TCRdb redid the calling of the 5' RACE reads with MiXCR, one entry per CDR3 protein. Altogether some 320,000 distinct CDR3 sequences are present, roughly an eighth being singletons, with the ten largest covering approximately 7.6%. In addition, the sample was reused for a study of yellow fever vaccine responses in identical twins.

Input material: CD8+ T cells sorted from blood. Every receptor here comes from a woman between 18 and 30 years old in good health.

This chain links TRBV10-1 with TRBJ2-2, with TRBD2 matching 7 bases. CDR3 length equals 16 residues. Looked up from germline, CDR1 is WNHNN and CDR2 is SYGVQD (reference sequence). After removal of 6 bases from V and 7 bases from J, the junction contained 14 bases not matched to a gene. The CDR3 protein is CASSLTRDYEHGELFF. The CDR3 DNA is TGCGCCAGCAGCTTGACCCGGGACTATGAACACGGGGAGCTGTTTTTT.

This clonotype was seen a few times. V is TRBV7-9 and J is TRBJ2-7, with D perhaps TRBD1 or TRBD2 (5 bases each). In germline, CDR1 is SEHNR, CDR2 FQNEAQ (reference sequence). Trimming shortened V by 5 bases and J by 7 bases, and 12 bases separated the two germline ends. The CDR3 runs 12 residues. For the CDR3, the DNA is TGTGCCAGCAGCCAGGGCGCGGGTGAGCAGTACGTC. Protein: CASSQGAGEQYV.

The chain recombines TRBV7-6 with TRBJ2-1; D possibly corresponds to TRBD2 (6 bases). V was clipped by 5 bases and J by 8 bases, with 22 bases between them. The CDR3 is 16 amino acids. Germline values: CDR1 SGHVS, CDR2 FNYEAQ. Here the CDR3 DNA reads TGTGCCAGCAGCCCTAGCGTCAACCGGGTTTTAGATGAGCAGTTCTTC. Translated, it gives CASSPSVNRVLDEQFF.

This clonotype was observed a handful of times. The chain is built from TRBV6-2 or TRBV6-3 and TRBJ2-7; TRBD1 is a possible D gene (5 bases). Germline CDR1 is MNHEY and CDR2 is SVGEGT. The length of the CDR3 is 15 residues. V was trimmed by 2 bases and J by 2 bases, leaving 13 bases between them. CDR3 nucleotide sequence: TGTGCCAGCAGTTACAAGGCAGGGATCGCCTACGAGCAGTACGTC. Protein: CASSYKAGIAYEQYV.

The chain carries TRBV25-1 and TRBJ2-2, with 7 bases fitting TRBD2. Germline values: CDR1 MGHDK, CDR2 SYGVNS. This CDR3 contains 15 residues. The J segment lost 2 bases and the V segment lost 6 bases, leaving 6 bases of the junction unmatched. The CDR3 DNA follows: TGTGCCAGCAGCGCCGGGACTACCAACACCGGGGAGCTGTTTTTT. Its translation: CASSAGTTNTGELFF. The full variable domain, with the rest looked up from reference TRBV25-1 and TRBJ2-2, is EADIYQTPRYLVIGTGKKITLECSQTMGHDKMYWYQQDPGMELHLIHYSYGVNSTEKGDLSSESTVSRIRTEHFPLTLESARPSHTSQYLCASSAGTTNTGELFFGEGSRLTVL.

The genes are TRBV27 and TRBJ2-7; no clear D. CDR3 length equals 14 residues. CDR1 MNHEY and CDR2 SMNVEV come from the germline V gene (reference sequence). Trimming took off 7 bases at V and 0 bases at J, with 13 bases between the two ends. The CDR3 is CASKVASSSYEQYF. The CDR3 nucleotides read TGTGCCAGCAAGGTGGCCTCCTCCTCCTACGAGCAGTACTTC.

Details on this clonotype: A much larger clone lies a single base off, so this may be a read error. The chain is built from TRBV11-2 and TRBJ2-1; D unclear. Germline CDR1 and CDR2: SGHAT and FQNNGV. The V gene lost 1 base and the J gene lost 0 bases, with 13 bases spanning the gap. This CDR3 contains 17 residues. The CDR3 here is CASSLGFSLYSYNEQFF. For the CDR3, the DNA is TGTGCCAGCAGCTTAGGGTTCAGCCTCTACTCCTACAATGAGCAGTTCTTC.

V gene TRBV29-1 combines with J gene TRBJ2-1; weak D call: TRBD2 (6 bases). Trimming removed 4 bases at V and 3 bases at J, with 13 bases between. CDR1 and CDR2 from the germline V gene are SQVTM and ANQGSEA. The CDR3 is made up of 14 amino acids. The CDR3 nucleotides read TGCAGCGTTGGGCGGGAAGGCATCTACAATGAGCAGTTCTTC. This encodes CSVGREGIYNEQFF.

This clonotype was recorded at least ten times. The J gene is TRBJ2-5, the V gene TRBV10-1; possible D gene TRBD1, 6 bases. This CDR3 has 14 amino acids. The V gene lost 2 bases and the J gene lost 1 base, with 8 bases spanning the gap. CDR1 and CDR2 (germline): WNHNN, SYGVQD (reference sequence). CDR3 nucleotides: TGCGCCAGCAGTGAGGACAGGACCCAAGAGACCCAGTACTTC. Its protein product is CASSEDRTQETQYF.

This clonotype was seen a handful of times. The V call is TRBV5-1, the J call TRBJ2-3; TRBD1 or TRBD2 may be the D gene (5 bases each). This CDR3 spans 13 amino acids. Germline-derived CDR1 and CDR2 are SGHRS and YFSETQ. Trimming shortened V by 4 bases and J by 6 bases, and 12 bases separated the two germline ends. CDR3 amino acids: CASSRGLRDTQYF. CDR3 bases: TGCGCCAGCAGCCGGGGCCTGCGGGATACGCAGTATTTT.

The V gene is TRBV7-8, the J gene TRBJ2-1; tentatively, D is TRBD1 (5 bases). V was clipped by 2 bases and J by 1 base, with 12 bases between them. In germline, CDR1 is SGHVS, CDR2 FQNEAQ. The CDR3 length is 16 residues. CDR3 region: CASSLFSSGSYNEQFF. CDR3 DNA sequence: TGTGCCAGCAGCTTATTTTCTTCAGGGTCCTACAATGAGCAGTTCTTC.

The sample holds a few counts of this clonotype. This sequence joins TRBV2 and TRBJ2-6; 11 bases are a match to TRBD1. CDR1 and CDR2 from the germline V gene are SNHLY and FYNNEI. This CDR3 is 18 amino acids long. V was clipped by 4 bases and J by 2 bases; unmatched bases: 7. CDR3 coding DNA: TGTGCCAGCAGTGTCTTCGGACAGGGGGCGCCTGGGGCCAACGTCCTGACTTTC. Protein product: CASSVFGQGAPGANVLTF.

The table lists this clonotype with a few counts. V and J are TRBV12-3 or TRBV12-4 and TRBJ2-2; D possibly corresponds to TRBD1 (6 bases). This CDR3 is built from 13 residues. The germline V and J ends were trimmed by 6 bases and 7 bases, with 12 bases remaining between them. The CDR3 loop is CASSYRVGGELFF. The CDR3 coding sequence is TGTGCCAGCAGCTACAGGGTCGGCGGGGAGCTGTTTTTT.

This chain joins TRBV12-3 or TRBV12-4 and TRBJ2-5; the match to TRBD2 covers 11 bases. V lost 3 bases to trimming and J lost 5 bases; unmatched junction nucleotides: 8. There are 16 residues in the CDR3. The CDR3 spells CASSFAVAGGEETQYF. The CDR3 bases are TGTGCCAGCAGTTTTGCAGTAGCGGGAGGGGAGGAGACCCAGTACTTC.

This clonotype turned up a few times. V usage is TRBV20-1 and J usage is TRBJ1-4, with 7 positions matching TRBD1. V lost 5 bases to trimming and J lost 3 bases; unmatched junction nucleotides: 6. Germline V gene data show CDR1 as DFQATT and CDR2 as SNEGSKA (reference sequence). The CDR3 loop spans 14 amino acids. CDR3 in DNA: TGCAGTGCTTCAACGGGGACAGCTAATGAAAAACTGTTTTTT. Residues: CSASTGTANEKLFF.

The sample holds a few counts of this clonotype. The chain has TRBV12-3 or TRBV12-4 and TRBJ2-1, with a tentative D call TRBD1 (6 bases). The V end lost 2 bases, the J end lost 2 bases, and 13 bases lay between the germline ends. This CDR3 has 16 amino acids. The CDR3 DNA reads TGTGCCAGCAGTTTAAGGCAGGGGCCTCCCTACAATGAGCAGTTCTTC. Translation gives CASSLRQGPPYNEQFF.

This sequence joins TRBV27 and TRBJ2-3; D is uncertain. With 8 bases removed from V and 3 bases from J, the gap between germline ends came to 6 bases. CDR1 is MNHEY, CDR2 SMNVEV, per germline (reference sequence). The CDR3 contains 11 residues. CDR3 bases: TGTGCCAGCTTTAAAACAGATACGCAGTATTTT. It is translated as CASFKTDTQYF.

The V gene is TRBV6-5, the J gene TRBJ1-1; maybe TRBD1 (6 bases). The CDR3 length is 14 residues. Trimming removed 2 bases at V and 5 bases at J, with 12 bases between. Germline-derived CDR1 and CDR2 are MNHEY and SVGAGI. The CDR3 nucleotides are TGTGCCAGCAGTTACGGCCAGGGGTGGACTGAAGCTTTCTTT. Its translation is CASSYGQGWTEAFF.

This clonotype was picked up a small number of times. V usage is TRBV3-1 and J usage is TRBJ2-7, with TRBD2 as a possible D gene (5 bases). CDR1 and CDR2 (germline): LGHDT, YNNKEL (reference sequence). The CDR3 extends over 16 amino acids. With 4 bases removed from V and 3 bases from J, the gap between germline ends came to 19 bases. The CDR3 DNA sequence: TGTGCCAGCAGCCCCGGGGTGGGCTCCGGGTACTACGAGCAGTACTTC. Translation: CASSPGVGSGYYEQYF.

The genes are TRBV6-2 or TRBV6-3 and TRBJ2-6; a possible D gene is TRBD2 (6 bases). The germline V gene encodes CDR1 MNHEY and CDR2 SVGEGT. This CDR3 region has 14 residues. Deletions cut 8 bases from V and 2 bases from J, with 10 bases between. The CDR3 DNA reads TGTGCCAGCTCTGGAGGGCCTGGGGCCAACGTCCTGACTTTC. This sequence encodes CASSGGPGANVLTF.

This clonotype came up a few times. V gene TRBV12-3 or TRBV12-4 combines with J gene TRBJ1-6; D uncertain. V was shortened by 6 bases and J by 0 bases, with 9 bases between the two germline ends. The CDR3 runs to 15 residues. The DNA of the CDR3 is TGTGCCAGCAGCGATGTTGGCTCCTATAATTCACCCCTCCACTTT. Residues: CASSDVGSYNSPLHF.

This clonotype was found many times. This chain uses TRBV12-3 or TRBV12-4 with TRBJ1-2, with D perhaps TRBD1 (5 bases). The CDR3 is 16 residues long. V lost 6 bases to trimming and J lost 1 base, with 18 bases between them. CDR3: CASSPPTDNNNYGYTF. The CDR3 nucleotides are TGTGCCAGCAGCCCTCCGACAGATAACAATAACTATGGCTACACCTTC.

This rearrangement joins TRBV5-1 to TRBJ2-7, with 9 positions matching TRBD1. Trimming at V came to 3 bases and at J to 5 bases, leaving 6 bases not matched to a gene. The CDR3 covers 14 residues. CDR1 is SGHRS, CDR2 YFSETQ, per germline. The DNA for the CDR3 is TGCGCCAGCAGCTCAGTCAGGGACAGGGACGAGCAGTACTTC. It yields the protein CASSSVRDRDEQYF.

In its sample, this clonotype was seen a few times. The V gene is TRBV20-1, the J gene TRBJ2-1, with 9 bases identical to TRBD2. The V and J ends lost 0 bases and 0 bases, in that order; junction bases with no gene match: 12. CDR3 size: 19 residues. The germline V gene has CDR1 DFQATT and CDR2 SNEGSKA (reference sequence). The CDR3 spells CSARDPPGLAPSSYNEQFF. The CDR3, as DNA: TGCAGTGCTAGAGATCCCCCTGGACTAGCGCCCAGCTCCTACAATGAGCAGTTCTTC.

The chain links TRBV6-5 to TRBJ2-1, with a possible D match to TRBD1 (5 bases). Per germline, CDR1 MNHEY and CDR2 SVGAGI. V was pared by 0 bases and J by 6 bases, with 6 bases between. The CDR3 contains 13 residues. CDR3 DNA: TGTGCCAGCAGTTACTCCGACAGCAATGAGCAGTTCTTC. Amino acid sequence: CASSYSDSNEQFF.

The genes are TRBV20-1 and TRBJ2-7, with a tentative D call TRBD1 (5 bases). Trimming took off 1 base at V and 0 bases at J, with 7 bases between the two ends. Germline V lookup: CDR1 DFQATT, CDR2 SNEGSKA (reference sequence). The CDR3 contains 13 residues. The CDR3 nucleotides read TGCAGTGCTAGAGGGGGCATCTCCTACGAGCAGTACTTC. The encoded protein is CSARGGISYEQYF.

V usage is TRBV12-5 and J usage is TRBJ1-1, with D perhaps matching TRBD1 (5 bases). Germline V CDR1 and CDR2: LGHNT, FRNRAP. The CDR3 length is 13 residues. V was shortened by 6 bases and J by 4 bases, with 12 bases between the two germline ends. The CDR3 bases are TGTGCTAGTGGCCCCGGGGGGGGCACTGAAGCTTTCTTT. This translates into CASGPGGGTEAFF.